This TCR beta chain was recovered during a study of a mutant IDH1 vaccine in newly diagnosed glioma. On the study more broadly: Most patients had radiochemotherapy with temozolomide before enrollment; others had one alone.

Points from the study as a whole: Seemingly, pseudoprogression had no relation to changes in the top peripheral T cell clonotypes.

The time point is: baseline, week 1 (first vaccination visit). Indicated treatment: pre-vaccination baseline after standard-of-care therapy. Donors' newly diagnosed IDH1-mutant WHO grade 3 or 4 astrocytomas lacked nuclear ATRX. TCRdb's table, derived via immunoSEQ multiplex PCR, lists solely in-frame clones and lacks some. The sample lists 30,000 to 40,000 clones, roughly 78% occurring once. Points on this clone: Its cognate antigen is unknown.

This TCR came from a man aged 40-49 years with glioma. Some clones in this sample may be carry-over from other donors' samples. This sample comprised PBMCs, obtained from a glioma patient treated with radiotherapy, temozolomide or both.

The CDR3 bases are TGTGCCTGGAAGGGACAGGGGGCGCAGAATGAAAAACTGTTTTTT. This sequence encodes CAWKGQGAQNEKLFF. The chain is built from TRBV30 and TRBJ1-4, with 12 bases fitting TRBD1. CDR1 and CDR2 (germline): GTSNPN, SVGIG (reference sequence). The CDR3 has 15 amino acids. Trimming at V came to 4 bases and at J to 5 bases, leaving 5 bases not matched to a gene.